This T cell receptor (beta chain) comes out of a study of human T cells and chemical hapten exposure. Study results and caveats: TCRs above 1 in 1000 frequency did not change with DPC sensitization.

V shed 0 bases and J 2 bases; nucleotides not matched to a gene: 11. Germline-derived CDR1 and CDR2 are SGHVS and FNYEAQ. The CDR3 loop spans 18 amino acids. The library tagged each cDNA molecule with unique molecular identifiers. TCRdb re-analysed the RACE reads in MiXCR, keeping a single row per CDR3 protein. The sample lists 65,000 to 95,000 distinct CDR3 sequences, 8.5% to 9.5% occurring once. Described time point: healthy volunteer bleed at 6 weeks. It was from unfractionated whole blood that total RNA was extracted. A note on this clonotype: Its matching antigen is unknown.

This TCR came from a female donor in good health. Some clones in this sample may be carry-over from other donors' samples. The sequenced sample consisted of whole blood. This chain connects TRBV7-6 to TRBJ2-3; 7 nucleotides agree with TRBD1. This chain's CDR3 is CASSLASTGVFSTDTQYF. CDR3 coding DNA: TGTGCCAGCAGCTTAGCCTCTACAGGGGTCTTCTCCACAGATACGCAGTATTTT. The complete variable domain, with remaining parts taken from reference TRBV7-6 and TRBJ2-3, reads GAGVSQSPRYKVTKRGQDVALRCDPISGHVSLYWYRQALGQGPEFLTYFNYEAQQDKSGLPNDRFSAERPEGSISTLTIQRTEQRDSAMYRCASSLASTGVFSTDTQYFGPGTRLTVL.